The rows below give T cell receptor beta chains drawn from one sample of a study of identical twins. One entry per CDR3 protein, called by TCRdb with MiXCR from the 5' RACE reads. The sample shows under 900,000 distinct CDR3 sequences, about 12% of them seen only once. In addition, the sample was reused for a study of yellow fever vaccine responses in identical twins.

What was sequenced was PBMCs. All receptors derive from a woman under 30 in good health. Each CDR3 is given with its conserved first and last residue. Each record gives: clone size, V gene, J gene, CDR3 protein. Clone size is stated in some rows and not others, as once, few, many or a class when expanded.

clone size: .; V gene: TRBV4-1; J gene: TRBJ1-2; CDR3 protein: CASSQDLSGGKGYTF
clone size: few; V gene: TRBV12-3/TRBV12-4; J gene: TRBJ2-1; CDR3 protein: CASRVRPDNEQFF
clone size: .; V gene: TRBV7-9; J gene: TRBJ2-7; CDR3 protein: CASSLQGNSYEQYF
clone size: .; V gene: TRBV5-1; J gene: TRBJ2-5; CDR3 protein: CASSLRYGGRETQYF
clone size: few; V gene: TRBV14; J gene: TRBJ2-3; CDR3 protein: CASSQDNTWLGTQYF
clone size: many; V gene: TRBV3-1; J gene: TRBJ1-3; CDR3 protein: CASRQQSGNTIYF
clone size: few; V gene: TRBV7-3; J gene: TRBJ2-1; CDR3 protein: CASSTGTGVHNEQFF
clone size: .; V gene: TRBV7-8; J gene: TRBJ1-5; CDR3 protein: CASSYDEVNQPQHF
clone size: few; V gene: TRBV5-1; J gene: TRBJ1-6; CDR3 protein: CASSFRQGDNSPLHF
clone size: .; V gene: TRBV9; J gene: TRBJ2-1; CDR3 protein: CASSVEGDNEQFF
clone size: .; V gene: TRBV20-1; J gene: TRBJ2-7; CDR3 protein: CSARAYRTGPNGVYEQYF
clone size: .; V gene: TRBV16; J gene: TRBJ2-7; CDR3 protein: CASSQHKREWYF
clone size: few; V gene: TRBV24-1; J gene: TRBJ2-5; CDR3 protein: CATSGSGRLGQETQYF
clone size: .; V gene: TRBV4-1; J gene: TRBJ1-5; CDR3 protein: CASSHEWVGRQPQHF
clone size: few; V gene: TRBV12-3/TRBV12-4; J gene: TRBJ1-6; CDR3 protein: CASSRRQGELYNSPLHF
clone size: few; V gene: TRBV2; J gene: TRBJ2-3; CDR3 protein: CASSYLGQGMTDTQYF
clone size: .; V gene: TRBV7-9; J gene: TRBJ2-2; CDR3 protein: CASSLDRVTLTGELFF
clone size: few; V gene: TRBV20-1; J gene: TRBJ1-6; CDR3 protein: CSASPGASPLHF
clone size: few; V gene: TRBV19; J gene: TRBJ2-1; CDR3 protein: CASTTQGAYEQFF
clone size: few; V gene: TRBV20-1; J gene: TRBJ2-5; CDR3 protein: CSASGGAWETQYF
clone size: many; V gene: TRBV4-1; J gene: TRBJ1-2; CDR3 protein: CASSQPTGGRYGYTF
clone size: .; V gene: TRBV24-1; J gene: TRBJ2-2; CDR3 protein: CATSEPTIGELFF
clone size: .; V gene: TRBV7-8; J gene: TRBJ2-3; CDR3 protein: CASSILGAADTQYF
clone size: few; V gene: TRBV3-1; J gene: TRBJ2-2; CDR3 protein: CASSTAGTLTGELFF
clone size: many; V gene: TRBV5-1; J gene: TRBJ2-1; CDR3 protein: CASSPGTSDYNEQFF
clone size: .; V gene: TRBV7-8; J gene: TRBJ2-3; CDR3 protein: CASSPESAQYF
clone size: .; V gene: TRBV12-3/TRBV12-4; J gene: TRBJ1-2; CDR3 protein: CASSSAGQGYYGYTF
clone size: .; V gene: TRBV4-2; J gene: TRBJ2-5; CDR3 protein: CASSPRSSGGLRETQYF
clone size: few; V gene: TRBV20-1; J gene: TRBJ2-1; CDR3 protein: CSARDPQQIGYNEQFF
clone size: .; V gene: TRBV20-1; J gene: TRBJ1-1; CDR3 protein: CSAPPLGTGNTEAFF
clone size: few; V gene: TRBV6-5; J gene: TRBJ1-2; CDR3 protein: CASSWTSGSYGYTF
clone size: .; V gene: TRBV12-3/TRBV12-4; J gene: TRBJ2-1; CDR3 protein: CASSLGRLDRKNEQFF
clone size: few; V gene: TRBV15; J gene: TRBJ2-6; CDR3 protein: CATSRVGQTGGYSGANVLTF
clone size: few; V gene: TRBV7-8; J gene: TRBJ2-5; CDR3 protein: CASSFNPRGGQETQYF
clone size: few; V gene: TRBV10-1; J gene: TRBJ2-1; CDR3 protein: CASSEGQGRSNEQFF
clone size: many; V gene: TRBV20-1; J gene: TRBJ2-2; CDR3 protein: CSASQGAGELFF
clone size: .; V gene: TRBV18; J gene: TRBJ1-1; CDR3 protein: CASSHVPGQGVTEAFF
clone size: .; V gene: TRBV6-1; J gene: TRBJ2-5; CDR3 protein: CASRDVVEPGETQYF
clone size: .; V gene: TRBV4-1; J gene: TRBJ2-7; CDR3 protein: CASSQGLEGSYEQYF
clone size: .; V gene: TRBV3-1; J gene: TRBJ2-5; CDR3 protein: CASSQNRGETQYF
clone size: few; V gene: TRBV2; J gene: TRBJ2-1; CDR3 protein: CASTDSGSRYEQFF